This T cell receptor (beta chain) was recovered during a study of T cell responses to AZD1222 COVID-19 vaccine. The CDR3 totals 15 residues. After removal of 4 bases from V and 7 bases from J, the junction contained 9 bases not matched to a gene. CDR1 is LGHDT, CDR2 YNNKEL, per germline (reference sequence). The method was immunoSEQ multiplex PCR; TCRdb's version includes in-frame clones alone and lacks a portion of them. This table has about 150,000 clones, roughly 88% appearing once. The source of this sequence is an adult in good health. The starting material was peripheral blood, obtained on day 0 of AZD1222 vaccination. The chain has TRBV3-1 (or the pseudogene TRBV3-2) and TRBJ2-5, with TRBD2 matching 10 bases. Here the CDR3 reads CASSLGTSVFGTQYF. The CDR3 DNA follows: TGTGCCAGCAGCCTCGGGACTAGCGTCTTCGGGACCCAGTACTTC.